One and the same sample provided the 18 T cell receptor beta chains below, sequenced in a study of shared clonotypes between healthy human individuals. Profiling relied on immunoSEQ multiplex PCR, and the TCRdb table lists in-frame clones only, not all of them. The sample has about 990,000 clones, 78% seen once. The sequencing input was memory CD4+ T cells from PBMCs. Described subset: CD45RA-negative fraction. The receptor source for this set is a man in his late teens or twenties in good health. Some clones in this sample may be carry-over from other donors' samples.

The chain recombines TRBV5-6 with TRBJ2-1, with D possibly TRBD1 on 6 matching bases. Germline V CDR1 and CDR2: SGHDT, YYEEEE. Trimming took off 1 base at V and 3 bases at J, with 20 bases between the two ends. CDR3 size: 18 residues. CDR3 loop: CASSLRKLRDTIYNEQFF. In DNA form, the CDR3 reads TGTGCCAGCAGCTTGCGGAAGCTTAGGGACACCATCTACAATGAGCAGTTCTTC.

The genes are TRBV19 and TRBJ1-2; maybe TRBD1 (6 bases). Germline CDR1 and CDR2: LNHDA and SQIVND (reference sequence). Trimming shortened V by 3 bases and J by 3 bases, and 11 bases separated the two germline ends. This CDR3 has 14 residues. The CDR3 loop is CASSIDRRDYGYTF. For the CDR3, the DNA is TGTGCCAGTAGTATTGACAGGCGGGACTATGGCTACACCTTC.

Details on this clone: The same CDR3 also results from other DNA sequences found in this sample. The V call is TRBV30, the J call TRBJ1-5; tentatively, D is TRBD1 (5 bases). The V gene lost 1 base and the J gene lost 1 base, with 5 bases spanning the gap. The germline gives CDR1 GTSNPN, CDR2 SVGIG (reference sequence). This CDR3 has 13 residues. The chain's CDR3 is CAWSGQSNQPQHF. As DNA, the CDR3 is TGTGCCTGGAGTGGACAGAGCAATCAGCCCCAGCATTTT.

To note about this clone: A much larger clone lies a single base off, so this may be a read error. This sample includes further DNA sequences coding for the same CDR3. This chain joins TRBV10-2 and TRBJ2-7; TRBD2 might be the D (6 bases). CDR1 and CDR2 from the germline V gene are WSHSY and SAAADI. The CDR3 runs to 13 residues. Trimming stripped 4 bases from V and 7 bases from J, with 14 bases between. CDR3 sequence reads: CASSVVADREQYF. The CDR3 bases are TGCGCCAGCAGTGTAGTAGCGGACCGGGAGCAGTACTTC.

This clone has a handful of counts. This CDR3 is CSVSRGTEAFF. CDR3 sequence (DNA): TGCAGCGTAAGTCGGGGAACTGAAGCTTTCTTT. V gene TRBV29-1 combines with J gene TRBJ1-1; the D is unclear. The CDR3 is made up of 11 amino acids. Germline V gives CDR1 SQVTM, CDR2 ANQGSEA. Trimming took 6 bases from V and 5 from J, leaving 10 bases between them.

CDR3 sequence reads: CASKRPEEETQYF. In DNA, the CDR3 is TGTGCCAGTAAGCGACCGGAGGAAGAGACCCAGTACTTC. The chain is built from TRBV19 and TRBJ2-5; D perhaps matches TRBD2 (5 bases). CDR1 is LNHDA, CDR2 SQIVND, per germline (reference sequence). There are 13 residues in the CDR3. Trimming stripped 7 bases from V and 3 bases from J, with 12 bases between.

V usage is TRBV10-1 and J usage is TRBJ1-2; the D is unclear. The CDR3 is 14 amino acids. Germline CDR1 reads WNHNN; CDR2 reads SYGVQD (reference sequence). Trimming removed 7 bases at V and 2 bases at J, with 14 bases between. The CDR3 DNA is TGCGCCAGCACCCGGTGGCCTGAAAACTATGGCTACACCTTC. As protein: CASTRWPENYGYTF.

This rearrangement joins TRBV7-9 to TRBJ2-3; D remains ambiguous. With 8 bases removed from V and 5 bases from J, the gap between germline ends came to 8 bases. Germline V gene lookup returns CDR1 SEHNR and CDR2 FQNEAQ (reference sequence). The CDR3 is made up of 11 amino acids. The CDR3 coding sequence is TGTGCCAGCCAAAACAGAGATACGCAGTATTTT. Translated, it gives CASQNRDTQYF.

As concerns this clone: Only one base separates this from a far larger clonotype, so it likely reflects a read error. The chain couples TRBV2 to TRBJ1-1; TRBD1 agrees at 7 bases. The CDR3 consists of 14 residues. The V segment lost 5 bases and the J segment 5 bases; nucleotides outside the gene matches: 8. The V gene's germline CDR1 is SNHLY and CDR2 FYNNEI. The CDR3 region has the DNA TGTGCCAGCAGTAAGACAGGGCCCGATACTGAAGCTTTCTTT. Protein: CASSKTGPDTEAFF. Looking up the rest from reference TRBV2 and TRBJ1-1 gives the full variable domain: EPEVTQTPSHQVTQMGQEVILRCVPISNHLYFYWYRQILGQKVEFLVSFYNNEISEKSEIFDDQFSVERPDGSNFTLKIRSTKLEDSAMYFCASSKTGPDTEAFFGQGTRLTVV.

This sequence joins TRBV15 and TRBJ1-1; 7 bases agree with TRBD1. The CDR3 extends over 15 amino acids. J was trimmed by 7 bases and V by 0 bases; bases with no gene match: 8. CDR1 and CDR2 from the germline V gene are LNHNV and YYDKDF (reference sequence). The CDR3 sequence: CATSRDKGARDEAFF. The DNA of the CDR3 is TGTGCCACCAGCAGAGATAAGGGGGCACGGGATGAAGCTTTCTTT.

CDR3 in amino acids: CASSYYRGNYEQYF. The DNA for the CDR3 is TGTGCCAGCAGTTACTACAGGGGGAACTACGAGCAGTACTTC. This chain joins TRBV6-5 and TRBJ2-7; TRBD1 matches 8 bases. The germline CDR1 and CDR2 sequences are MNHEY and SVGAGI. This CDR3 is 14 amino acids long. The trim removed 1 base at V and 3 bases at J, leaving 2 bases unmatched.

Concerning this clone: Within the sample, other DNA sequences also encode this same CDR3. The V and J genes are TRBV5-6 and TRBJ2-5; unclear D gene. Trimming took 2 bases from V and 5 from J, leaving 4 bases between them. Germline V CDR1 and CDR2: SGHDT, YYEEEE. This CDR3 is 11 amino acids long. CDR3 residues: CASSFRETQYF. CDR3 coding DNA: TGTGCCAGCAGCTTTCGGGAGACCCAGTACTTC.

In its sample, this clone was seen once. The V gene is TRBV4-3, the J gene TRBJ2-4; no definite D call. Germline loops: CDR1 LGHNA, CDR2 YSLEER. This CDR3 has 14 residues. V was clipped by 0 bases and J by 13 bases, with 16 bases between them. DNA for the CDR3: TGCGCCAGCAGCCAAGACCCATCCAACACGGACCAGTACTTC. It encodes CASSQDPSNTDQYF.

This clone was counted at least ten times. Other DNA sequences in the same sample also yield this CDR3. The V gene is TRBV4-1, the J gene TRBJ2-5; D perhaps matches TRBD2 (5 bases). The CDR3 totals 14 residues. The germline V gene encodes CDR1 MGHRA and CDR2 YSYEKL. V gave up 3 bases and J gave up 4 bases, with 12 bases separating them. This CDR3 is CASSQGPAGETQYF. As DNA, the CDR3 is TGCGCCAGCAGCCAGGGCCCCGCGGGAGAGACCCAGTACTTC.

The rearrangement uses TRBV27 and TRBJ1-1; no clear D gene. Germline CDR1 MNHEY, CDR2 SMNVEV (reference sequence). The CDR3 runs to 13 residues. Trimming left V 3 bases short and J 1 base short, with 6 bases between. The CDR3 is CASSFRENTEAFF. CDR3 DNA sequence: TGTGCCAGCAGTTTTAGGGAGAACACTGAAGCTTTCTTT.

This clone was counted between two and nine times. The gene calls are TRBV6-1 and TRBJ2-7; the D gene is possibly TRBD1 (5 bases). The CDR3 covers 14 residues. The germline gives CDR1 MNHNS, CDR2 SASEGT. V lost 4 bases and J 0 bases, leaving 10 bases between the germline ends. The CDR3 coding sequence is TGTGCCAGCAGTGGAGGACACCTCTCCTACGAGCAGTACTTC. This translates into CASSGGHLSYEQYF.

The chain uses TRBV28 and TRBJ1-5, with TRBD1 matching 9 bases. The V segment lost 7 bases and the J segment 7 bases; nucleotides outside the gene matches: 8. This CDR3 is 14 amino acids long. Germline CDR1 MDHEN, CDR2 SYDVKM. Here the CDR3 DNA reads TGTGCCAGCACCGGACAGGGGAGTTGGCAGCCCCAGCATTTT. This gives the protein CASTGQGSWQPQHF.

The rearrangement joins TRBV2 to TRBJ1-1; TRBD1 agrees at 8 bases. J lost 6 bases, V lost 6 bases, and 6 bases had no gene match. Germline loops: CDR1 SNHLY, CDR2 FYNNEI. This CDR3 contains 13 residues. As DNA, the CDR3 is TGTGCCAGCAGAGTCGACAGGGGATCTGAAGCTTTCTTT. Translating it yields CASRVDRGSEAFF. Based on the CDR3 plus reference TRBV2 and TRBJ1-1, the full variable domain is EPEVTQTPSHQVTQMGQEVILRCVPISNHLYFYWYRQILGQKVEFLVSFYNNEISEKSEIFDDQFSVERPDGSNFTLKIRSTKLEDSAMYFCASRVDRGSEAFFGQGTRLTVV.